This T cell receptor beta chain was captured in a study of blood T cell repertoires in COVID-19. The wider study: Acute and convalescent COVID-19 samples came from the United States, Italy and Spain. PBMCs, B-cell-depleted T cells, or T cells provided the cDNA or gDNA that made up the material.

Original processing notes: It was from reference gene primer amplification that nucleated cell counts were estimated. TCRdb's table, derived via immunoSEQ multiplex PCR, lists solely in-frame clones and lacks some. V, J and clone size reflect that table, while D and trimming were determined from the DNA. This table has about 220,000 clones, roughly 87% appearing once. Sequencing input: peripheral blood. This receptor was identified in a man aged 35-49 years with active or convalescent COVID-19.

CDR3 in amino acids: CASSEDPGGWQPQHF. The CDR3 DNA is TGTGCCAGCAGTGAAGACCCAGGGGGCTGGCAGCCCCAGCATTTT. This rearrangement joins TRBV2 to TRBJ1-5; 8 positions agree with TRBD1. The CDR3 is 15 residues long. The germline V gene has CDR1 SNHLY and CDR2 FYNNEI. J gave up 7 bases and V 1 base, and 6 bases lay outside the gene matches.